This record covers a single TCR beta chain. Its antigen is not identified. The data were taken from a study of vaccination and CD4 T cells after COVID-19. Treatment reported: approximately nine-day PBMC culture with coronavirus spike peptide pools or control peptides (ViraFEST assay). Study observations and caveats: Spike mono-reactive clones accounted for 304 of the 307 vaccine-specific clones found in convalescent patients.

The assay that was used to sequence DNA from cultured CD4+ T cells was the Oncomine TCR Beta short-read assay. TCRdb reanalysed the PCR reads using MiXCR and keeps one entry per CDR3 protein. The table lists about 21,000 distinct CDR3 sequences, roughly three fifths of them singletons. The CDR3 runs 15 residues. The V gene end was trimmed by 3 bases and the J gene end by 5 bases; junction bases not matched to a gene: 7. Germline V gene lookup returns CDR1 DFQATT and CDR2 SNEGSKA (reference sequence). V gene TRBV20-1 combines with J gene TRBJ2-7; 13 bases line up with TRBD2. The source of this sequence is a human donor who had recovered from COVID-19. The material sequenced was CD4+ T cells from blood, cultured in vitro, taken after SARS-CoV-2 vaccination. CDR3 residues: CSASQSGLAGNEQYF. The CDR3 nucleotides read TGCAGTGCTAGCCAGTCGGGACTAGCGGGGAACGAGCAGTACTTC.